This T cell receptor beta chain was sequenced for a study of identical twins. The study's findings and limits: With abundant cord blood beta clonotypes, insertions were fewer; memory repertoires showed no such pattern. Out-of-frame alpha sequences shared by twins showed excess low generation probability. Surplus twin overlap in beta out-of-frame sequences was less pronounced.

This CDR3 contains 14 residues. Trimming cost V 2 bases and J 6 bases; bases outside gene matches: 6. The germline gives CDR1 GTSNPN, CDR2 SVGIG (reference sequence). TCRdb re-derived calls from the 5' RACE reads in MiXCR, one entry per CDR3 protein. The sample carries about 1.7 million distinct CDR3 sequences, about 32% recorded once. Turning to this clonotype: What it recognizes is unknown.

The chain recombines TRBV30 with TRBJ1-4; TRBD1 agrees at 7 bases. Sequenced material: cord blood. The source is a newborn girl in good health. The CDR3 coding sequence is TGTGCCTGGAGTCATGGGACAGCTTATGAAAAACTGTTTTTT. Translating gives CAWSHGTAYEKLFF.